The 28 T cell receptor beta chains reported below all come from one sample, sequenced in a study of response to subunit inactivated influenza vaccine listed by TCRdb under 2018. Library prep was done by RT-PCR. Sequencing took place on an Illumina HiSeq 2500. TCRdb took the public reads, trimmed them with fastp at Q25, ran MiXCR for clone calling and kept in-frame beta chains. Here each entry gathers all rows of one CDR3 protein and keeps the most common genes and DNA. The sample yields more than 450,000 distinct CDR3 sequences; 7.6% were counted once. The ten biggest clones cover about an eighth of the sample. This material consisted of PBMCs from blood, taken less than 30 months after vaccination. The receptors were gathered from a man aged 45-69 years who received an inactivated influenza vaccine. Donor details come from another sample of the same person, matched by shared clones.

The genes are TRBV6-2 or TRBV6-3 and TRBJ2-7; D may correspond to TRBD1 or TRBD2 (5 bases each). Germline V lookup: CDR1 MNHEY, CDR2 SVGEGT. Trimming cost V 7 bases and J 5 bases, with 18 bases left between them. CDR3 length: 14 amino acids. In DNA, the CDR3 is TGTGCCAGCATCTCCGGCTGGGACGTGGACGAGCAGTACTTC. Protein: CASISGWDVDEQYF.

This clonotype came up many times. The V gene is TRBV28, the J gene TRBJ2-7; no clear D gene. Trimming cost V 4 bases and J 3 bases, with 7 bases left between them. This CDR3 has 12 amino acids. In germline, CDR1 is MDHEN, CDR2 SYDVKM. The CDR3 DNA is TGTGCCAGCAGTTGGATAGGCTACGAGCAGTACTTC. This translates into CASSWIGYEQYF.

This clonotype has only a few counts. The chain uses TRBV4-3 and TRBJ2-1, with TRBD1 identical over 7 bases. The CDR3 runs to 15 residues. CDR1 and CDR2 from the germline V gene are LGHNA and YSLEER. Unmatched junction bases numbered 7, after V lost 2 bases and J lost 6 bases. The CDR3 here is CASSQFLAGGNEQFF. The CDR3 DNA reads as TGCGCCAGCAGCCAATTTCTAGCAGGGGGCAATGAGCAGTTCTTC.

The chain links TRBV6-1 to TRBJ1-5; D ambiguous. V dropped 5 bases and J dropped 0 bases, with 14 bases sitting between them. The CDR3 is made up of 16 amino acids. Germline loops: CDR1 MNHNS, CDR2 SASEGT. In DNA, the CDR3 is TGTGCCAGCAGTCCCGTCAGGCCGAATAGCAATCAGCCCCAGCATTTT. Its protein is CASSPVRPNSNQPQHF.

This clonotype was counted between two and nine times. The rearrangement uses TRBV3-1 and TRBJ2-1, with 11 nucleotides matching TRBD2. Germline CDR1 and CDR2: LGHDT and YNNKEL (reference sequence). The CDR3 consists of 21 residues. V shed 0 bases, J shed 0 bases, and the junction held 13 bases outside the gene matches. The CDR3 loop reads CASSQERILAGGFSSYNEQFF. The CDR3 nucleotides are TGTGCCAGCAGCCAAGAAAGGATCCTAGCGGGGGGCTTCAGCTCCTACAATGAGCAGTTCTTC.

This clonotype showed up just a few times. The chain links TRBV10-3 to TRBJ2-3, with TRBD2 identical over 14 bases. CDR1 and CDR2 (germline): ENHRY, SYGVKD. The CDR3 loop spans 17 amino acids. After removal of 6 bases from V and 3 bases from J, the junction contained 8 bases not matched to a gene. The CDR3 sequence is CAIRKTSGGAVTDTQYF. In DNA form, the CDR3 reads TGTGCCATCAGGAAGACTAGCGGGGGGGCCGTGACAGATACGCAGTATTTT.

This clonotype was counted ten times or more. V is TRBV6-2 or TRBV6-3 and J is TRBJ2-1; TRBD2 agrees at 11 bases. CDR3 size: 14 residues. Germline CDR1 is MNHEY and CDR2 is SVGEGT. V lost 8 bases, J lost 7 bases, and 7 bases stayed unmatched. CDR3 loop: CASGLAGGTNEQFF. DNA of the CDR3: TGTGCCAGCGGGCTAGCGGGAGGAACGAATGAGCAGTTCTTC.

The V gene is TRBV20-1, the J gene TRBJ2-7, with 9 bases fitting TRBD2. The CDR3 covers 14 residues. Trimming cost V 1 base and J 7 bases; bases outside gene matches: 8. Germline V gene sequence: CDR1 DFQATT, CDR2 SNEGSKA (reference sequence). This chain's CDR3 is CSARVGSGRLEQYF. CDR3 nucleotide sequence: TGCAGTGCTAGAGTGGGTAGCGGGAGATTGGAGCAGTACTTC.

Ten or more counts support this clonotype. This chain connects TRBV20-1 to TRBJ2-5; possible D gene TRBD1, 5 bases. The CDR3 extends over 12 amino acids. Trimming shortened V by 6 bases and J by 3 bases, and 11 bases separated the two germline ends. Germline assignment: CDR1 DFQATT and CDR2 SNEGSKA (reference sequence). CDR3 DNA: TGCAGTGCCTTGGACACAGAAGAGACCCAGTACTTC. It specifies CSALDTEETQYF.

This clonotype has more than one count but fewer than ten. The rearrangement uses TRBV11-2 and TRBJ2-3, with no clear D. Germline V gives CDR1 SGHAT, CDR2 FQNNGV. The CDR3 runs 18 residues. V gave up 4 bases and J gave up 0 bases, with 20 bases separating them. For the CDR3, the DNA is TGTGCCAGCAGCTCATTCTCAAAGTACAGAACTAGCACAGATACGCAGTATTTT. Amino acids: CASSSFSKYRTSTDTQYF.

As concerns this clonotype: A much larger clone lies one base from this, so it may be a read error. The V gene is TRBV2, the J gene TRBJ2-2; 8 nucleotides line up with TRBD1. The trim removed 6 bases at V and 2 bases at J, leaving 14 bases unmatched. From germline, CDR1 is SNHLY and CDR2 FYNNEI. This CDR3 spans 18 amino acids. The CDR3 DNA sequence: TGTGCCAGCAGCTCCATGTCGTTGGGACAGGCCAACACCGGGGAGCTGTTTTTT. Its protein product is CASSSMSLGQANTGELFF.

A note on this clonotype: A much larger clone sits a single nucleotide away, making a read error possible. The rearrangement links TRBV7-2 to TRBJ2-2; D is perhaps TRBD1 (6 bases). Germline-derived CDR1 and CDR2 are SGHTA and FQGNSA. Trimming shortened V by 3 bases and J by 0 bases, and 8 bases separated the two germline ends. This CDR3 comprises 15 residues. DNA of the CDR3: TGTGCCAGCAGCTTCGGGACACCGAACACCGGGGAGCTGTTTTTT. This translates into CASSFGTPNTGELFF.

This clonotype occurred a few times. V usage is TRBV28 and J usage is TRBJ2-3; D is perhaps TRBD2 (5 bases). This CDR3 region has 15 residues. The V end was cut by 7 bases, the J end by 5 bases, with 19 bases between. Per germline, CDR1 MDHEN and CDR2 SYDVKM. CDR3 protein: CASTKYLRTGDTQYF. The CDR3 DNA reads as TGTGCCAGCACCAAATACCTAAGGACTGGAGATACGCAGTATTTT. Supplemented by reference TRBV28 and TRBJ2-3, the full variable domain reads DVKVTQSSRYLVKRTGEKVFLECVQDMDHENMFWYRQDPGLGLRLIYFSYDVKMKEKGDIPEGYSVSREKKERFSLILESASTNQTSMYLCASTKYLRTGDTQYFGPGTRLTVL.

The sample holds a few counts of this clonotype. The rearrangement joins TRBV6-2 or TRBV6-3 to TRBJ1-6; D is perhaps TRBD1 (5 bases). The V gene's germline CDR1 is MNHEY and CDR2 SVGEGT. The V and J ends lost 10 bases and 11 bases respectively, with 15 bases between them. The CDR3 runs to 12 residues. The chain's CDR3 is CATRDGAAPLHF. Written as DNA, the CDR3 is TGTGCCACCCGGGACGGCGCAGCACCCCTCCACTTT.

This clonotype was observed a few times. V gene TRBV7-9 combines with J gene TRBJ2-7, with D tentatively TRBD2 (6 bases). Per germline, CDR1 SEHNR and CDR2 FQNEAQ (reference sequence). The CDR3 extends over 14 amino acids. The V and J ends lost 5 bases and 5 bases respectively, with 16 bases between them. CDR3: CASSPWGDVHEQYF. The CDR3 DNA follows: TGTGCCAGCAGCCCCTGGGGGGACGTCCACGAGCAGTACTTC.

This clonotype has at least ten counts. The chain carries TRBV12-3 or TRBV12-4 and TRBJ2-7, with 15 bases matching TRBD2. The CDR3 spans 17 residues. J lost 3 bases, V lost 6 bases, and 9 bases had no gene match. CDR3 sequence (DNA): TGTGCCAGCAGCGGACTAGCGGGAGGGCCCTATATCTACGAGCAGTACTTC. Translated, it gives CASSGLAGGPYIYEQYF.

This clonotype was seen repeatedly, ten times or more. V usage is TRBV7-2 and J usage is TRBJ2-7; weak D call: TRBD2 (5 bases). Trimming removed 5 bases at V and 3 bases at J, with 20 bases between. The CDR3 is 16 amino acids. The germline V gene encodes CDR1 SGHTA and CDR2 FQGNSA. In DNA, the CDR3 is TGTGCCAGCAGCCTAGAGGGTTTGGCGGATCTCTACGAGCAGTACTTC. This translates into CASSLEGLADLYEQYF.

This clonotype has more than one count but fewer than ten. In DNA form, the CDR3 reads TGTGCCATCAGTCCGACAGGAAGAGGCAATCAGCCCCAGCATTTT. Protein product: CAISPTGRGNQPQHF. The chain couples TRBV10-3 to TRBJ1-5; a weak D match, TRBD1 (6 bases). Germline loops: CDR1 ENHRY, CDR2 SYGVKD. Trimming removed 5 bases from V and 2 bases from J, with 13 bases in between. This CDR3 has 15 residues.

This clonotype was seen only a few times. The V gene is TRBV30, the J gene TRBJ1-1, with TRBD1 matching 12 bases. The CDR3 loop spans 16 amino acids. The germline V gene encodes CDR1 GTSNPN and CDR2 SVGIG (reference sequence). J gave up 4 bases and V 2 bases, and 8 bases lay outside the gene matches. CDR3 sequence (DNA): TGTGCCTGGAGTTCCGGGACAGGGGGCGGAATCACTGAAGCTTTCTTT. Its translation: CAWSSGTGGGITEAFF.

This clonotype was seen repeatedly, ten times or more. V usage is TRBV29-1 and J usage is TRBJ2-1; tentatively, D is TRBD1 or TRBD2 (5 bases each). This CDR3 has 14 amino acids. Germline CDR1 SQVTM, CDR2 ANQGSEA. V was cut by 4 bases and J by 6 bases, with 16 bases left in between. The CDR3 reads CSVARWDLGNEQFF. The CDR3 DNA is TGCAGCGTTGCCAGGTGGGACCTAGGCAATGAGCAGTTCTTC.

The sample holds a few counts of this clonotype. V is TRBV2 and J is TRBJ2-1; 9 bases align to TRBD2. The V segment lost 5 bases and the J segment 9 bases; nucleotides outside the gene matches: 14. The CDR3 is 16 amino acids. From germline, CDR1 is SNHLY and CDR2 FYNNEI. CDR3 in amino acids: CASSPYSGSLGIEQFF. In nucleotides, the CDR3 is TGTGCCAGCAGTCCTTATAGCGGGAGCCTCGGGATTGAGCAGTTCTTC.

V and J are TRBV29-1 and TRBJ1-1, with no clear D. CDR3 size: 11 residues. Trimming cost V 2 bases and J 1 base, with 2 bases left between them. Per the germline V gene, CDR1 is SQVTM and CDR2 is ANQGSEA. The CDR3 bases are TGCAGCGTTGAAAAGAACACTGAAGCTTTCTTT. Encoded protein: CSVEKNTEAFF.

This clonotype appeared many times. The chain links TRBV5-1 to TRBJ1-2; D might be TRBD1 (6 bases). The length of the CDR3 is 13 residues. V lost 2 bases to trimming and J lost 12 bases, with 17 bases between them. Germline assignment: CDR1 SGHRS and CDR2 YFSETQ. CDR3 sequence reads: CASSFEIGQGHTF. The DNA for the CDR3 is TGCGCCAGCAGCTTTGAAATAGGGCAGGGGCACACCTTC. Together with reference TRBV5-1 and TRBJ1-2, the CDR3 gives the full variable domain: KAGVTQTPRYLIKTRGQQVTLSCSPISGHRSVSWYQQTPGQGLQFLFEYFSETQRNKGNFPGRFSGRQFSNSRSEMNVSTLELGDSALYLCASSFEIGQGHTFGSGTRLTVV.

V gene TRBV7-2 combines with J gene TRBJ2-7, with D perhaps matching TRBD2 (5 bases). This CDR3 is built from 14 residues. V lost 5 bases and J 2 bases, leaving 13 bases between the germline ends. The germline CDR1 and CDR2 sequences are SGHTA and FQGNSA. The CDR3 sequence is CASSMSGWPYEQYF. CDR3 coding DNA: TGTGCCAGCAGCATGAGCGGCTGGCCCTACGAGCAGTACTTC.

This clonotype was recorded at least ten times. The chain combines TRBV10-3 with TRBJ1-2, with a weak D call TRBD1 (5 bases). This CDR3 region has 13 residues. Trimming stripped 0 bases from V and 7 bases from J, with 9 bases between. CDR1 is ENHRY, CDR2 SYGVKD, per germline. The CDR3 region is CAISESDSRGYTF. CDR3 bases: TGTGCCATCAGTGAGTCAGACAGTCGTGGCTACACCTTC.

The V call is TRBV19, the J call TRBJ2-5; D unresolved. The CDR3 sequence is 15 residues long. The V gene's germline CDR1 is LNHDA and CDR2 SQIVND (reference sequence). The V gene lost 4 bases and the J gene lost 5 bases, with 17 bases spanning the gap. The CDR3 bases are TGTGCCAGTAGTAGTGGACGGAGCGTGATGGAGACCCAGTACTTC. This sequence encodes CASSSGRSVMETQYF.

This clonotype has at least ten counts. The CDR3 here is CASSLWSYNEKLFF. CDR3 in DNA: TGCGCCAGCAGCTTGTGGTCTTATAATGAAAAACTGTTTTTT. The chain employs TRBV5-1 and TRBJ1-4; D ambiguous. V was shortened by 1 base and J by 4 bases, with 8 bases between the two germline ends. Germline CDR1 reads SGHRS; CDR2 reads YFSETQ. The CDR3 extends over 14 amino acids.

In the case of this clonotype: A much larger clone differs from this one at a single base, so this may be a read error. The rearrangement links TRBV24-1 to TRBJ2-1; D is unclear. The V gene's germline CDR1 is KGHDR and CDR2 SFDVKD. This CDR3 comprises 15 residues. CDR3 sequence (DNA): TGTGCCACCAGTGACCCTATCTGGGGTTACAATGAGCAGATCTTC. Translating gives CATSDPIWGYNEQIF.